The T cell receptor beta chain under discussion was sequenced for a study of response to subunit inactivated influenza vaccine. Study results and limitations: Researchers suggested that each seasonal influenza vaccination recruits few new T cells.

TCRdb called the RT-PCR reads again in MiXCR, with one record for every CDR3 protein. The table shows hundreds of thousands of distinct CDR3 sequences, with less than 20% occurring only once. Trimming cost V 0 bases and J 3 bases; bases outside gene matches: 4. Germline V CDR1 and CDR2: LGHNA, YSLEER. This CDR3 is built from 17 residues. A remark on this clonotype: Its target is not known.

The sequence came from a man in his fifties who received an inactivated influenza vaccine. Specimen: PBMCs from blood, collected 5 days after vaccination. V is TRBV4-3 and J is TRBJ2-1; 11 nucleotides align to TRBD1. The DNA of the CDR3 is TGCGCCAGCAGCCAAGATCTTGGGACAGGGGGCTACAATGAGCAGTTCTTC. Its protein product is CASSQDLGTGGYNEQFF.